Listed below are T cell receptor beta chains from one sample, sequenced in a study of tumor and adjacent non-tumor tissue in lung cancer. TCRdb used MiXCR to reprocess the multiplex PCR reads, holding one entry per CDR3 protein. This repertoire shows tens of thousands of distinct CDR3 sequences, around 70% found once; its top ten account for approximately 9.5%. The sequenced sample consisted of lung tumor tissue. The receptors shown here come from a woman in her thirties or forties with non-small cell lung cancer. CDR3s include the opening cysteine and the closing phenylalanine or tryptophan. The order of the fields is CDR3 protein, CDR3 DNA, clone size, D gene, J gene, V gene. D genes are given only for firm matches. Clone size is stated in some rows and not others, as once, few, many or a class when expanded.

cdr3_aa: CARSLARRRGGGEQFF
cdr3_nt: TGTGCCAGAAGTTTAGCTCGTAGGCGGGGCGGGGGTGAACAGTTCTTC
clone_size: NA
d_call: TRBD2
j_call: TRBJ2-1
v_call: TRBV12-3/TRBV12-4

cdr3_aa: CASSRTTKETEYF
cdr3_nt: TGTGCCAGCAGTAGAACGACCAAAGAGACCGAGTACTTC
clone_size: NA
d_call: NA
j_call: TRBJ2-5
v_call: TRBV6-5

cdr3_aa: CASSSRDVTNTEAFF
cdr3_nt: TGTGCCAGCAGCTCGCGTGATGTGACGAACACTGAAGCTTTCTTC
clone_size: NA
d_call: NA
j_call: TRBJ1-1
v_call: TRBV7-9

cdr3_aa: CASSEAHGNNQPQHF
cdr3_nt: TGTGCCAGCAGTGAAGCACATGGTAACAATCAGCCCCAACATTTT
clone_size: NA
d_call: NA
j_call: TRBJ1-5
v_call: TRBV6-1

cdr3_aa: CASRGQTNSEAFF
cdr3_nt: TGTGCCAGCAGAGGACAGACGAACAGTGAAGCTTTCTTT
clone_size: once
d_call: NA
j_call: TRBJ1-1
v_call: TRBV4-1

cdr3_aa: CVSNYTTGPNEKLFF
cdr3_nt: TGTGTCAGCAATTATACCACAGGGCCGAATGAAAAACTGTTTTTT
clone_size: once
d_call: NA
j_call: TRBJ1-4
v_call: TRBV6-5

cdr3_aa: CASSSVETREQFF
cdr3_nt: TGTGCCAGCAGCTCGGTGGAGACACGGGAGCAGTTCTTC
clone_size: NA
d_call: NA
j_call: TRBJ2-1
v_call: TRBV7-8

cdr3_aa: CARRLARTYEQYF
cdr3_nt: TGTGCCAGGAGGCTAGCGAGGACATACGAGCAGTACTTC
clone_size: NA
d_call: NA
j_call: TRBJ2-7
v_call: TRBV6-5

cdr3_aa: CASRRGTNRTYEQYF
cdr3_nt: TGTGCCAGCCGGAGAGGTACAAATAGAACCTACGAGCAGTACTTC
clone_size: NA
d_call: NA
j_call: TRBJ2-7
v_call: TRBV6-1

cdr3_aa: CASNEEGSHYNSPLHF
cdr3_nt: TGTGCCAGCAATGAGGAGGGAAGTCACTATAATTCACCCCTCCACTTT
clone_size: once
d_call: NA
j_call: TRBJ1-6
v_call: TRBV6-1

cdr3_aa: CASSFVGRRAQETQYF
cdr3_nt: TGTGCCAGTAGTTTCGTTGGGCGGAGGGCCCAAGAGACCCAGTACTTC
clone_size: NA
d_call: NA
j_call: TRBJ2-5
v_call: TRBV11-2